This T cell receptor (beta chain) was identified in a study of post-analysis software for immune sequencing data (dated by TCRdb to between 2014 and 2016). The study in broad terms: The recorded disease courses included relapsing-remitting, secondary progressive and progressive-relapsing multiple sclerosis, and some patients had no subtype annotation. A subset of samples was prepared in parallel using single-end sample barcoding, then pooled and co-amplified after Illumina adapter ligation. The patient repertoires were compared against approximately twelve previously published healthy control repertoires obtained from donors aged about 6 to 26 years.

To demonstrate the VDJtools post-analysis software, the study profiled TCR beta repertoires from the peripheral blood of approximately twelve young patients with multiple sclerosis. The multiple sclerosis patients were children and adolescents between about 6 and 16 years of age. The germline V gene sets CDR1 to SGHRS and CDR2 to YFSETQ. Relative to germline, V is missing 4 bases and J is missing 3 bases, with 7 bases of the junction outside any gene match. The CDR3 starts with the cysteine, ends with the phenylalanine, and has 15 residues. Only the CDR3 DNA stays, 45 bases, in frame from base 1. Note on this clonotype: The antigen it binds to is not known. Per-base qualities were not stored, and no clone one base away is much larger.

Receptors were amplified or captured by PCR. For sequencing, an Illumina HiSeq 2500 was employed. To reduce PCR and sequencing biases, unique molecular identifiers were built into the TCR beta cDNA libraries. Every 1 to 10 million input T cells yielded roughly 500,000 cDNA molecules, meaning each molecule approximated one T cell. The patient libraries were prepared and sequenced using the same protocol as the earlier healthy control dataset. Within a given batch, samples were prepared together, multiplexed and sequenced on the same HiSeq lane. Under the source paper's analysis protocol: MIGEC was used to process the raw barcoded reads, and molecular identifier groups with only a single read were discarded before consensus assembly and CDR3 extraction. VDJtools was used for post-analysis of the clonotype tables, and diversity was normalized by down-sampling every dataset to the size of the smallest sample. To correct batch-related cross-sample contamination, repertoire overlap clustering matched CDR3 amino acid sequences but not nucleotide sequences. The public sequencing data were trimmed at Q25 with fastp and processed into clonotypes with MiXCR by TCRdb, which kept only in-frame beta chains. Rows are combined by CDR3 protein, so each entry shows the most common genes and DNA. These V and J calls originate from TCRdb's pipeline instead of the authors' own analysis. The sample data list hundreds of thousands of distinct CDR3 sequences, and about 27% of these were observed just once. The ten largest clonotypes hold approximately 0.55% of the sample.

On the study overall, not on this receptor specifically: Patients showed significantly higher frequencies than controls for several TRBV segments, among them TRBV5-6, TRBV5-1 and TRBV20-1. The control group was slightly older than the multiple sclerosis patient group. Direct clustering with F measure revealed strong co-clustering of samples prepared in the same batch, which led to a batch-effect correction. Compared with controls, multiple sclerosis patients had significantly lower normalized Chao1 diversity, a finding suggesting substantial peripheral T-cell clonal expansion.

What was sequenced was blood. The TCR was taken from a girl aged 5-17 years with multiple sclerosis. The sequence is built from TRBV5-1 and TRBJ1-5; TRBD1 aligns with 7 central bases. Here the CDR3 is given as CASSESGTDNQPQHF. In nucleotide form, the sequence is TGCGCCAGCAGCGAATCGGGGACAGACAATCAGCCCCAGCATTTT.